A selection of T cell receptor beta chains follows, all from one sample in a study of shared clonotypes between healthy human individuals. Method: immunoSEQ multiplex PCR; TCRdb's copy keeps in-frame clones and lacks some. The table lists about 470,000 clones, 70% to 80% of them singletons. Sequencing was performed on PBMCs. All receptors derive from a woman in her forties in good health. Some clones in this sample may be carry-over from other donors' samples. Both conserved end residues are part of each CDR3. The D gene is left open where the match is weak. Expanded clones are given a class, and other clones once, few, many or no size at all.

j_call,d_call,v_call,clone_size,cdr3_aa,cdr3_nt
TRBJ2-7,-,TRBV25-1,-,CASSEWDGTYEQYF,TGTGCCAGCAGTGAATGGGACGGAACCTACGAGCAGTACTTC
TRBJ2-5,TRBD2,TRBV5-8,-,CASKTSVQETQYF,TGTGCCAGCAAAACTAGCGTACAAGAGACCCAGTACTTC
TRBJ2-5,TRBD1,TRBV5-6,once,CASSLGGWEETQYF,TGTGCCAGCAGCTTAGGGGGCTGGGAGGAGACCCAGTACTTC
TRBJ2-7,TRBD2,TRBV4-1,-,CASSQTTSGSGEQYF,TGCGCCAGCAGCCAAACGACTAGCGGGAGTGGCGAGCAGTACTTC
TRBJ2-1,-,TRBV2,-,CASSERLSSYNEQFF,TGTGCCAGCAGTGAAAGGTTAAGCTCCTACAATGAGCAGTTCTTC
TRBJ1-1,-,TRBV19,-,CASRQTGEFPEAFF,TGTGCCAGTAGACAAACCGGGGAGTTTCCTGAAGCTTTCTTT
TRBJ1-5,-,TRBV7-6,-,CASSLAIRYSNQPQHF,TGTGCCAGCAGCTTAGCGATCAGGTATAGCAATCAGCCCCAGCATTTT
TRBJ2-7,-,TRBV6-1,few,CASAQSSYEQYF,TGTGCCAGTGCACAGAGCTCCTACGAGCAGTACTTC
TRBJ2-1,-,TRBV7-9,-,CASSDGAGEQFF,TGTGCCAGCAGCGACGGGGCCGGTGAGCAGTTCTTC
TRBJ2-7,-,TRBV2,once,CASREGRIQGNEQYF,TGTGCCAGCAGGGAGGGTAGGATTCAGGGGAACGAGCAGTACTTC
TRBJ1-1,-,TRBV7-9,-,CASSEGHINTEAFF,TGTGCCAGCAGCGAGGGACACATAAACACTGAAGCTTTCTTT
TRBJ2-3,TRBD2,TRBV4-3,-,CASSQEWSGRILTDTQYF,TGCGCCAGCAGCCAAGAATGGAGCGGGAGGATTCTCACAGATACGCAGTATTTT
TRBJ1-4,-,TRBV5-1,-,CASSLDGAANEKLFF,TGCGCCAGCAGCTTGGATGGGGCGGCCAATGAAAAACTGTTTTTT
TRBJ2-1,-,TRBV11-3,once,CASSLGLVGARQFF,TGTGCCAGCAGCTTAGGACTAGTGGGAGCTCGGCAGTTCTTC
TRBJ2-7,TRBD1,TRBV23-1,-,CARASGQGYEQYF,TGCGCCAGGGCATCGGGACAGGGCTACGAGCAGTACTTC
TRBJ2-1,TRBD2,TRBV5-5,-,CASRDGTSGRHNEQFF,TGTGCCAGCAGGGATGGGACTAGCGGGAGGCACAATGAGCAGTTCTTC
TRBJ2-1,TRBD2,TRBV7-9,-,CASSFGREWDNEQFF,TGTGCCAGCAGCTTTGGGCGGGAGTGGGACAATGAGCAGTTCTTC
TRBJ1-1,-,TRBV2,-,CASSWSGRMNTEAFF,TGTGCCAGCAGTTGGAGCGGACGGATGAACACTGAAGCTTTCTTT
TRBJ2-7,-,TRBV29-1,-,CSVLEESSYEQYF,TGCAGCGTTTTAGAGGAAAGCTCCTACGAGCAGTACTTC
TRBJ1-2,-,TRBV11-2,-,CASSFPGRTLNGYTF,TGTGCCAGCAGCTTCCCGGGACGGACCCTGAACGGCTACACCTTC
TRBJ2-2,TRBD1,TRBV5-1,many,CASSLGAGQGFSGELFF,TGCGCCAGCAGCTTGGGTGCGGGACAGGGTTTTTCCGGGGAGCTGTTTTTT
TRBJ2-3,-,TRBV5-1,-,CASSLAGLGRTDTQYF,TGCGCCAGCAGCTTGGCCGGCCTGGGACGCACAGATACGCAGTATTTT
TRBJ2-3,-,TRBV28,-,CASSPGSAAADTQYF,TGTGCCAGCAGCCCAGGATCGGCGGCTGCAGATACGCAGTATTTT
TRBJ1-1,-,TRBV4-1,-,CASSRLEGSDTEAFF,TGCGCCAGCAGCCGTCTTGAAGGGTCGGACACTGAAGCTTTCTTT
TRBJ1-1,TRBD1,TRBV6-5,-,CASSPSYQGESAAFF,TGTGCCAGCAGCCCCTCGTACCAGGGGGAAAGTGCAGCTTTCTTT
TRBJ1-4,-,TRBV30,-,CAWRWDEKLFF,TGTGCCTGGAGGTGGGACGAAAAACTGTTTTTT
TRBJ2-5,-,TRBV9,-,CASSPVGTNQETQYF,TGTGCCAGCAGCCCCGTCGGGACCAATCAAGAGACCCAGTACTTC
TRBJ2-7,-,TRBV5-4,-,CASSLGGRETLRAQYF,TGTGCCAGCAGCTTGGGAGGTAGGGAAACCCTACGAGCGCAGTACTTC
TRBJ1-2,-,TRBV28,-,CASKLRGRGVLLYGYTF,TGTGCCAGCAAACTCCGGGGCAGGGGCGTTCTCCTCTATGGCTACACCTTC
TRBJ2-5,-,TRBV29-1,few,CSVDLGQETQYF,TGCAGCGTTGATCTAGGCCAAGAGACCCAGTACTTC
TRBJ2-1,TRBD2,TRBV19,few,CASTGTSGRSEQFF,TGTGCCAGTACCGGGACTAGCGGGAGAAGTGAGCAGTTCTTC
TRBJ2-7,-,TRBV7-2,-,CASSFFLGPYEQYF,TGTGCCAGCAGCTTCTTCCTCGGGCCCTACGAGCAGTACTTC
TRBJ2-1,-,TRBV30,-,CAWSVGPDNEQFF,TGTGCCTGGAGTGTAGGGCCAGACAATGAGCAGTTCTTC
TRBJ1-2,-,TRBV28,-,CASSLYAGYYGYTF,TGTGCCAGCAGTTTATATGCAGGGTACTATGGCTACACCTTC
TRBJ2-2,TRBD2,TRBV9,many,CASSPWGGSTGELFF,TGTGCCAGCAGCCCTTGGGGGGGTTCGACCGGGGAGCTGTTTTTT
TRBJ2-7,-,TRBV28,-,CASSLMGYEQYF,TGTGCCAGCAGTTTAATGGGGTATGAGCAGTACTTC
TRBJ1-1,-,TRBV30,-,CAWSIPQTWTEAFF,TGTGCCTGGAGTATACCCCAAACTTGGACTGAAGCTTTCTTT
TRBJ2-7,-,TRBV6-1,-,CASSGGRLAFTYEQYF,TGTGCCAGCAGTGGAGGTCGTCTAGCGTTTACCTACGAGCAGTACTTC